This T cell receptor beta chain appears in the sequencing data of a study of cytomegalovirus exposure and HLA in healthy donors. The CDR3 length is 17 residues. Germline values: CDR1 SNHLY, CDR2 FYNNEI. Between the trimmed V and J ends, which lost 6 bases and 7 bases, there was a span of 27 bases. Amplification used 60 Vbeta primers and 13 Jbeta primers. Sequencing used immunoSEQ multiplex PCR; TCRdb keeps in-frame clones, though not all of them. The repertoire has 90,000 to 120,000 clones, around three quarters of them found once; the top ten carry around 3%. The V call is TRBV2, the J call TRBJ1-2; possibly TRBD1 for D (5 bases). The sequencing input was PBMCs. The receptor was isolated from a woman aged 40 to 50 in good health and CMV-seronegative. The CDR3 DNA sequence: TGTGCCAGCAGCGAAAGGAAGGTGGGACTGGACTGGGGTGGCTACACCTTC. This codes for CASSERKVGLDWGGYTF.